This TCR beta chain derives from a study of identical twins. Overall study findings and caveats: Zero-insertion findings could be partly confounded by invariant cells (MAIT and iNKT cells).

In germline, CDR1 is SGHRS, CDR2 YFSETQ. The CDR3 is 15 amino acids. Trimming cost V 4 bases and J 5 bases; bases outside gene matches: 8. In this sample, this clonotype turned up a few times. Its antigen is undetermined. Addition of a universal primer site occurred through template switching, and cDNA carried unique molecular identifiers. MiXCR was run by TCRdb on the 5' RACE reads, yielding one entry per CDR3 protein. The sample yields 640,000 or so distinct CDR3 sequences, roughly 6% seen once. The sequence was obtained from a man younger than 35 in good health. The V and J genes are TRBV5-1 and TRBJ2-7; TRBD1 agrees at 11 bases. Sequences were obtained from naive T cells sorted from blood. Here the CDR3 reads CASSELGTGGHEQYF. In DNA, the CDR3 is TGCGCCAGCAGCGAACTCGGGACAGGGGGTCACGAGCAGTACTTC.